This passage covers 14 T cell receptor beta chains from one sample sequenced in a study of cytomegalovirus exposure and HLA in healthy donors. Sequencing used immunoSEQ multiplex PCR; TCRdb keeps in-frame clones, though not all of them. The table has under 250,000 clones, roughly 84% seen once. Sequencing input: PBMCs. These receptors were collected from a man in his late teens or twenties in good health and CMV-seropositive.

This chain connects TRBV29-1 to TRBJ2-2; D is perhaps TRBD1 (6 bases). This CDR3 has 14 residues. Germline-derived CDR1 and CDR2 are SQVTM and ANQGSEA. Trimming left V 2 bases short and J 5 bases short, with 12 bases between. The CDR3 protein is CSVERSRGTGELFF. The CDR3, as DNA: TGCAGCGTTGAACGTTCGAGGGGGACCGGGGAGCTGTTTTTT.

The chain carries TRBV25-1 and TRBJ2-5; TRBD2 aligns across 7 bases. The germline V gene has CDR1 MGHDK and CDR2 SYGVNS. The CDR3 is made up of 14 amino acids. Trimming cost V 3 bases and J 5 bases; bases outside gene matches: 6. In nucleotides, the CDR3 is TGTGCCAGCAGTGAGGGAGGGGCGGGGGAGACCCAGTACTTC. Translation gives CASSEGGAGETQYF.

V is TRBV11-2 and J is TRBJ2-7; a possible D gene is TRBD1 (6 bases). The CDR3 sequence is 13 residues long. CDR1 and CDR2 from the germline V gene are SGHAT and FQNNGV. V was cut by 5 bases and J by 4 bases, with 12 bases left in between. The chain's CDR3 is CASSAGTPYEQYF. CDR3 sequence (DNA): TGTGCCAGCAGCGCCGGGACACCGTACGAGCAGTACTTC.

As DNA, the CDR3 is TGTGCCTGGAGTGAAGTTAGTCGACCCATTAATGGCTACACCTTC. Its translation: CAWSEVSRPINGYTF. This sequence joins TRBV30 and TRBJ1-2, with no clear D. This CDR3 comprises 15 residues. The V and J ends lost 1 base and 6 bases respectively, with 18 bases between them. The germline V gene encodes CDR1 GTSNPN and CDR2 SVGIG (reference sequence). Full variable domain (outside the CDR3, taken from reference TRBV30 and TRBJ1-2): SQTIHQWPATLVQPVGSPLSLECTVEGTSNPNLYWYRQAAGRGLQLLFYSVGIGQISSEVPQNLSASRPQDRQFILSSKKLLLSDSGFYLCAWSEVSRPINGYTFGSGTRLTVV.

The chain carries TRBV6-4 and TRBJ2-7, with 10 bases identical to TRBD2. The CDR3 runs to 19 residues. Germline V gene sequence: CDR1 MRHNA, CDR2 SNTAGT. V dropped 0 bases and J dropped 4; count of bases not matched to a gene: 15. The CDR3 loop is CASSDSLTGTSAAGYEQYF. CDR3 in DNA: TGTGCCAGCAGTGACTCACTCACCGGGACTAGCGCCGCCGGTTACGAGCAGTACTTC.

The chain is built from TRBV7-2 and TRBJ2-2, with D uncertain. This CDR3 is 15 amino acids long. V gave up 5 bases and J gave up 6 bases, with 16 bases separating them. Germline V gene sequence: CDR1 SGHTA, CDR2 FQGNSA. Here the CDR3 reads CASSPTWISPGELFF. CDR3 in DNA: TGTGCCAGCAGCCCCACCTGGATTAGCCCCGGGGAGCTGTTTTTT.

This clone turned up a few times. The chain has TRBV6-5 and TRBJ2-7, with TRBD1 matching over 7 bases. With V trimmed by 0 bases and J by 2 bases, 4 bases remained unmatched. The CDR3 runs to 15 residues. Germline CDR1 MNHEY, CDR2 SVGAGI. The CDR3 region is CASSYSGDSPYEQYF. CDR3 nucleotide sequence: TGTGCCAGCAGTTACTCGGGGGACAGCCCCTACGAGCAGTACTTC.

This clone was seen a few times. The chain combines TRBV18 with TRBJ1-1; D unclear. This CDR3 contains 14 residues. The V gene's germline CDR1 is KGHSH and CDR2 LQKENI. V was pared by 3 bases and J by 1 base, with 9 bases between. CDR3 nucleotides: TGTGCCAGCTCACCCACGGACCGGAACACTGAAGCTTTCTTT. Amino acid sequence: CASSPTDRNTEAFF. Looking up the rest from reference TRBV18 and TRBJ1-1 gives the full variable domain: NAGVMQNPRHLVRRRGQEARLRCSPMKGHSHVYWYRQLPEEGLKFMVYLQKENIIDESGMPKERFSAEFPKEGPSILRIQQVVRGDSAAYFCASSPTDRNTEAFFGQGTRLTVV.

The chain uses TRBV7-8 and TRBJ1-2, with a tentative D call TRBD1 (5 bases). Germline loops: CDR1 SGHVS, CDR2 FQNEAQ. V lost 1 base to trimming and J lost 8 bases, with 8 bases between them. The CDR3 length is 12 residues. CDR3 in amino acids: CASSLVGDGYTF. The CDR3 DNA is TGTGCCAGCAGCTTAGTAGGGGACGGCTACACCTTC.

The V and J genes are TRBV19 and TRBJ2-7; possibly TRBD1 for D (5 bases). From germline, CDR1 is LNHDA and CDR2 SQIVND (reference sequence). The CDR3 spans 13 residues. The ends were cut back, 6 bases at V and 0 bases at J, with 9 bases in the middle. Here the CDR3 reads CASSRQSSYEQYF. The CDR3 DNA reads as TGTGCCAGTAGCCGACAGAGCTCCTACGAGCAGTACTTC.

This clone was seen only once. The chain couples TRBV6-5 to TRBJ2-3, with 8 nucleotides matching TRBD2. There are 15 residues in the CDR3. Trimming removed 5 bases from V and 8 bases from J; junction bases left unmatched: 12. The V gene's germline CDR1 is MNHEY and CDR2 SVGAGI. CDR3 in DNA: TGTGCCAGCAGTCCGAGGACTAGCCCGCACGGTACGCAGTATTTT. It is translated as CASSPRTSPHGTQYF.

The V gene is TRBV27, the J gene TRBJ1-1; maybe TRBD1 (5 bases). The germline CDR1 and CDR2 sequences are MNHEY and SMNVEV (reference sequence). The germline V and J ends were trimmed by 4 bases and 7 bases, with 19 bases remaining between them. CDR3 length equals 15 residues. The CDR3: CASSSLGRGRIEAFF. In nucleotides, the CDR3 is TGTGCCAGCAGTTCTTTGGGAAGGGGTCGGATTGAAGCTTTCTTT.

The chain uses TRBV6-1 and TRBJ1-2; 9 nucleotides align to TRBD1. Germline V gene data show CDR1 as MNHNS and CDR2 as SASEGT. J was trimmed by 8 bases and V by 2 bases; bases with no gene match: 12. CDR3 length: 16 residues. The CDR3 reads CASSEMPGTGNSGYTF. DNA of the CDR3: TGTGCCAGCAGTGAAATGCCGGGGACAGGGAATTCGGGCTACACCTTC.

The gene calls are TRBV15 and TRBJ2-1, with 7 bases fitting TRBD2. Germline V gene sequence: CDR1 LNHNV, CDR2 YYDKDF (reference sequence). This CDR3 is 17 amino acids long. V dropped 5 bases and J dropped 0; count of bases not matched to a gene: 10. The CDR3 protein is CATSSRLALSSYNEQFF. For the CDR3, the DNA is TGTGCCACCAGCTCCCGACTAGCACTGAGCTCCTACAATGAGCAGTTCTTC.